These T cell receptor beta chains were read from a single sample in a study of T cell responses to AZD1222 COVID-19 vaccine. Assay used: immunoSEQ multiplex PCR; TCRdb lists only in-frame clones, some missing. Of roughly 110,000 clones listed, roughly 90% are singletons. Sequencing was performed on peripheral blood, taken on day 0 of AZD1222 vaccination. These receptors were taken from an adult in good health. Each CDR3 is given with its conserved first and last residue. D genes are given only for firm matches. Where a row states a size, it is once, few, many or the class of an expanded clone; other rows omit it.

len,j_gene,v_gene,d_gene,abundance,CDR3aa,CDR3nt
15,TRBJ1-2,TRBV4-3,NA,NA,CASSQVYAGSYGYTF,TGCGCCAGCAGCCAAGTATACGCAGGGAGTTATGGCTACACCTTC
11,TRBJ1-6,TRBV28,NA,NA,CASSPPGALHF,TGTGCCAGCAGCCCCCCTGGCGCCCTCCACTTT
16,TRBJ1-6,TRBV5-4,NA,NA,CASSPSPEARGSPLHF,TGTGCCAGCAGCCCAAGCCCCGAGGCGAGGGGTTCACCCCTCCACTTT
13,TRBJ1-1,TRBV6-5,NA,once,CASSTGPNTEAFF,TGTGCCAGCAGTACAGGTCCGAACACTGAAGCTTTCTTT
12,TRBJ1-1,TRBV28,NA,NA,CASSSMHTEAFF,TGTGCCAGCAGCTCTATGCACACTGAAGCTTTCTTT
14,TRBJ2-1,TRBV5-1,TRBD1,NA,CASSLGDRANEQFF,TGCGCCAGCAGCTTGGGTGACAGGGCGAATGAGCAGTTCTTC
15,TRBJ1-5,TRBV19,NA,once,CASSIDSESNQPQHF,TGTGCCAGTAGTATCGACAGTGAAAGCAATCAGCCCCAGCATTTT
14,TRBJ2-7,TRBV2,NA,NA,CASSERSGTYEQYF,TGTGCCAGCAGTGAACGATCAGGCACCTACGAGCAGTACTTC
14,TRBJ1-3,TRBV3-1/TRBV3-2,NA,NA,CASSQQSSGNTIYF,TGTGCCAGCAGCCAGCAGAGCTCTGGAAACACCATATATTTT
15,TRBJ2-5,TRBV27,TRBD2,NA,CASSLLAGGQGTQYF,TGTGCCAGCAGTTTACTAGCGGGAGGGCAAGGGACCCAGTACTTC
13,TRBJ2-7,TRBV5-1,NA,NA,CASSPGDGYEQYF,TGCGCCAGCAGCCCGGGCGATGGTTACGAGCAGTACTTC
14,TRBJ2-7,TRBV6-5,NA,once,CASSPRTEGYEQYF,TGTGCCAGCAGTCCCCGGACAGAAGGCTACGAGCAGTACTTC
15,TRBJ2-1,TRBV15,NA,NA,CATSIGVLAKSEQFF,TGTGCCACCAGCATAGGAGTCCTGGCCAAGTCTGAGCAGTTCTTC
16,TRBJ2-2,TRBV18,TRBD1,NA,CASSPRGTGNTGELFF,TGTGCCAGCTCACCACGGGGGACAGGGAACACCGGGGAGCTGTTTTTT
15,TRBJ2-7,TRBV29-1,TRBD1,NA,CSVGDRGLFTYEQYF,TGCAGCGTTGGAGACAGGGGACTTTTCACCTACGAGCAGTACTTC
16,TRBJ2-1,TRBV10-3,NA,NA,CAISASLGDSISEQFF,TGTGCCATCAGTGCCTCCCTAGGGGACTCCATCAGTGAGCAGTTCTTC
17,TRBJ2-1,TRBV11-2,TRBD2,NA,CASSSGLAGGSYNEQFF,TGTGCCAGCAGCTCGGGACTAGCGGGAGGGTCCTACAATGAGCAGTTCTTC
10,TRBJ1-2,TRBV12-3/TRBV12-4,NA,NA,CATRDYGYTF,TGTGCCACCAGGGATTATGGCTACACCTTC
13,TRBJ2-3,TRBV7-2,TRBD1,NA,CASSEQGSDTQYF,TGTGCCAGCAGCGAACAGGGGTCAGATACGCAGTATTTT
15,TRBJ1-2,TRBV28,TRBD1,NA,CASSLGPPGDRRVRF,TGTGCCAGCAGTTTAGGTCCGCCCGGGGACAGGAGAGTACGCTTC
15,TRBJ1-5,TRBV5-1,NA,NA,CASSLEQGPNQPQHF,TGCGCCAGCAGCTTGGAACAGGGTCCCAATCAGCCCCAGCATTTT
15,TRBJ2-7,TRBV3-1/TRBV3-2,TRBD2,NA,CASSLPGGSSYEQYF,TGTGCCAGCAGCCTCCCCGGGGGGTCCTCCTACGAGCAGTACTTC
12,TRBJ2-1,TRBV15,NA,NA,CATSRSYNEQFF,TGTGCCACCAGCAGGAGTTACAATGAGCAGTTCTTC
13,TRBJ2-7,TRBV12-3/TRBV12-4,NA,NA,CASLQGGSYEQYF,TGTGCCAGCCTACAGGGTGGGAGCTACGAGCAGTACTTC
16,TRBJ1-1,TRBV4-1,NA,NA,CASSQAPGTLNTEAFF,TGCGCCAGCAGCCAAGCCCCCGGGACCCTGAACACTGAAGCTTTCTTT
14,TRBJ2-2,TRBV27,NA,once,CASSLLRDTGELFF,TGTGCCAGCAGTCTGTTAAGGGACACCGGGGAGCTGTTTTTT
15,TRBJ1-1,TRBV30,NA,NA,CAWGGPGHENTEAFF,TGTGCCTGGGGGGGCCCCGGGCACGAGAACACTGAAGCTTTCTTT
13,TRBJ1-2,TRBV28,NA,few,CASRLTGFYGYTF,TGTGCCAGCAGACTCACAGGCTTCTATGGCTACACCTTC
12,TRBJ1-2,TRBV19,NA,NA,CASTLSPGGYTF,TGTGCCAGTACCTTATCCCCTGGTGGCTACACCTTC
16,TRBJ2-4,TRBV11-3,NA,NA,CASSLRSSLAKNIQYF,TGTGCCAGCAGCTTACGCTCGAGTTTAGCCAAAAACATTCAGTACTTC
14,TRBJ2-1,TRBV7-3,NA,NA,CASSLRGRYNEQFF,TGTGCCAGCAGCTTAAGGGGTCGTTACAATGAGCAGTTCTTC
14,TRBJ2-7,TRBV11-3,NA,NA,CASTPGSASYEQYF,TGTGCCAGCACCCCCGGTTCGGCCTCCTACGAGCAGTACTTC